This T cell receptor (beta chain) emerged from a study of tumor-infiltrating lymphocytes in primary liver carcinoma. Making TCR beta cDNA involved approximately 520 ng total RNA and a constant-region primer. Libraries covering TCR beta were generated through three nested multiplex PCR rounds (using a slightly modified ARM-PCR). Each of the first two PCR rounds ran nine to ten cycles with TRBV1-TRBV30 forward and C-beta reverse primers. TCRdb redid the calling of the multiplex PCR reads with MiXCR, one entry per CDR3 protein. The table records under 25,000 distinct CDR3 sequences, approximately 71% of them present only once. Co-extracted RNA and DNA came from 20-30 mg of unsorted bulk tissue. No patient had received treatment, and all had chronic HBV infection. All tumor samples contained more than 75% viable tumor cells. This CDR3 contains 14 residues. Germline values: CDR1 MNHNY, CDR2 SVGAGI (reference sequence).

Concerning this clonotype itself: Compared with germline, one end of the junction differs, possibly owing to a read error.

The sequence was collected from a woman in her twenties or thirties with primary liver carcinoma and hepatitis B virus infection. The chain uses TRBV6-6 and TRBJ1-6; no definite D call. Sequencing input: liver tumor tissue from sampling region 5. The subset: tumor region T5, tumor centre. The CDR3 region has the DNA TGTGCCAGCAGTTACGCAGAGATGGATTCGCCCCTCCACTTT. Its protein is CASSYAEMDSPLHF.